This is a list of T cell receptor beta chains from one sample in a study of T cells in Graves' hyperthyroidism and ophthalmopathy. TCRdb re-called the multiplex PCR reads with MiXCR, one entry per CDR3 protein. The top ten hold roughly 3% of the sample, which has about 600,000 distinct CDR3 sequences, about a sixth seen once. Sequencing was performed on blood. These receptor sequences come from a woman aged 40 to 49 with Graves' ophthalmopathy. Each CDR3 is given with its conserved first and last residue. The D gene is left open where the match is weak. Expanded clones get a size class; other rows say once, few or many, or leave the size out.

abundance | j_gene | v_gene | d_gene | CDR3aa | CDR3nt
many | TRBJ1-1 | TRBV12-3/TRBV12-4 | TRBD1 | CASRRDRGEAEAFF | TGTGCCAGCAGGCGGGACAGGGGTGAGGCTGAAGCTTTCTTT
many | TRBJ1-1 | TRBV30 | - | CAWSVGTGVSEAFF | TGTGCCTGGAGTGTTGGGACGGGGGTTTCTGAAGCTTTCTTT
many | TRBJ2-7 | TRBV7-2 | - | CASSFGTSREQYF | TGTGCCAGCAGCTTTGGGACATCGCGCGAGCAGTACTTC
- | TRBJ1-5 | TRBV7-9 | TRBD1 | CASSLPGTGSQPQHF | TGTGCCAGCAGCTTACCCGGGACAGGGAGCCAGCCCCAGCATTTT
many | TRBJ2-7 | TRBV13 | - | CASSLQRGSEQYF | TGTGCCAGCAGCCTACAGAGGGGGAGCGAGCAGTACTTC
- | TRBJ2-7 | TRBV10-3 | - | CAISESEVEQYF | TGTGCCATCAGTGAGTCGGAGGTCGAGCAGTACTTC
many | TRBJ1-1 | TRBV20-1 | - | CSAGRLGIMNTEAFF | TGCAGTGCTGGACGTCTGGGAATCATGAACACTGAAGCTTTCTTT
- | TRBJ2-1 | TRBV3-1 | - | CASSQGAYRDYNEQFF | TGTGCCAGCAGCCAAGGGGCCTATCGGGACTACAATGAGCAGTTCTTC
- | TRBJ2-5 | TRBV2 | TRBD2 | CASSEKRLAGEETQYF | TGTGCCAGCAGTGAAAAGAGACTAGCGGGAGAAGAGACCCAGTACTTC
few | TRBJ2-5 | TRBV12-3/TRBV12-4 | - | CASSFMGGETQYF | TGTGCCAGCAGTTTTATGGGGGGAGAGACCCAGTACTTC
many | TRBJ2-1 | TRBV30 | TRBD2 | CAWRGGRLAGGLDEQFF | TGTGCCTGGAGGGGAGGAAGACTAGCGGGGGGATTAGATGAGCAGTTCTTC
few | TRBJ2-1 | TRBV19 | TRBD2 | CASSSTSGRRNEQFF | TGTGCCAGTAGCTCGACTAGCGGGAGACGAAATGAGCAGTTCTTC
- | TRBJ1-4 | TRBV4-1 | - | CASSQVINEKLFF | TGCGCCAGCAGCCAAGTGATTAATGAAAAACTGTTTTTT
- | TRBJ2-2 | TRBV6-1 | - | CASTGRPNTGELFF | TGTGCCAGCACGGGGAGACCTAACACCGGGGAGCTGTTTTTT
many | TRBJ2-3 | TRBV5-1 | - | CASSWGTGTDTQYF | TGCGCCAGCAGCTGGGGGACCGGCACAGATACGCAGTATTTT
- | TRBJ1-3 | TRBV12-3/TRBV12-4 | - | CASIPDPGNTIYF | TGTGCCAGCATTCCTGACCCTGGAAACACCATATATTTT
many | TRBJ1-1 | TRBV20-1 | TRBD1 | CSAPQGVNTEAFF | TGCAGTGCTCCTCAGGGGGTGAACACTGAAGCTTTCTTT
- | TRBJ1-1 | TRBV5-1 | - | CASSLGGYGNTEAFF | TGCGCCAGCAGCTTGGGAGGGTATGGGAACACTGAAGCTTTCTTT
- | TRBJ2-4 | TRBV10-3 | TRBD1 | CAISGDREDF | TGTGCCATCAGTGGGGACAGGGAGGACTTC
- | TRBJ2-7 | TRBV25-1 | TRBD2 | CASSDWTSAIYEQYF | TGTGCCAGCAGTGATTGGACTAGCGCCATCTACGAGCAGTACTTC
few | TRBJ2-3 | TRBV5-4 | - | CASSNGLKNWNTQYF | TGTGCCAGCAGCAACGGACTAAAAAATTGGAATACGCAGTATTTT
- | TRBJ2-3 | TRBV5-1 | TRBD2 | CASSQLAGGPADTQYF | TGTGCCAGCAGCCAACTAGCGGGGGGCCCCGCAGATACGCAGTATTTT
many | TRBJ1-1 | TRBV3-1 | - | CASSQDPGGVGTEAFF | TGTGCCAGCAGCCAAGACCCGGGGGGAGTGGGAACTGAAGCTTTCTTT
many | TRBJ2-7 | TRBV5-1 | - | CASSLRDQSYEQYF | TGCGCCAGCAGCTTGAGGGACCAATCCTACGAGCAGTACTTC
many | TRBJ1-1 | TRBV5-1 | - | CASSIRDPRSEAFF | TGCGCCAGCAGTATCCGGGACCCGAGAAGTGAAGCTTTCTTT
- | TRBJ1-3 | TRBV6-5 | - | CASSYRLGDGNTIYF | TGTGCCAGCAGTTACAGGTTAGGGGACGGAAACACCATATATTTT
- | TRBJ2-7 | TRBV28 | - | CASSLRVGEQYF | TGTGCCAGCAGTTTGCGGGTAGGCGAGCAGTACTTC
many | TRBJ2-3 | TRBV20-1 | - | CSASPVGDRTDTQYF | TGCAGTGCTAGTCCAGTTGGGGATCGCACAGATACGCAGTATTTT
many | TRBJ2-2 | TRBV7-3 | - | CASSRLGGTGELFF | TGTGCCAGCAGCCGCCTCGGGGGCACCGGGGAGCTGTTTTTT
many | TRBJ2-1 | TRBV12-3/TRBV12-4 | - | CASSLHLAQMGNEQFF | TGTGCCAGCAGCCTTCACCTGGCCCAAATGGGGAATGAGCAGTTCTTC
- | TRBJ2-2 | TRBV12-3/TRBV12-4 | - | CASTQTGTNTGELFF | TGTGCCAGCACTCAAACCGGGACTAACACCGGGGAGCTGTTTTTT
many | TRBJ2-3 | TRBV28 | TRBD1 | CASTSGQDTDTQYF | TGTGCCAGCACCTCGGGACAGGACACAGATACGCAGTATTTT
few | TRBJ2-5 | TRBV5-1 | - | CASSPFTGHAGLETQYF | TGCGCCAGCAGTCCATTTACAGGGCACGCGGGTCTTGAGACCCAGTACTTC
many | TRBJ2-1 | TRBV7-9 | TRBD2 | CASSSAGGNEQFF | TGTGCCAGCAGCTCAGCGGGGGGCAATGAGCAGTTCTTC
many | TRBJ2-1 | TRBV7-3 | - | CASSFPASEQFF | TGTGCCAGCAGCTTCCCCGCCAGTGAGCAGTTCTTC
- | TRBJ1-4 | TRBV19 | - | CASGKGLYEKLFF | TGTGCCAGTGGGAAGGGATTATATGAAAAACTGTTTTTT
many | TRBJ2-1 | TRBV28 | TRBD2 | CASSFQSSGNPLNEQFF | TGTGCCAGCAGTTTCCAGTCTAGCGGGAATCCACTCAATGAGCAGTTCTTC
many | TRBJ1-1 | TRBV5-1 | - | CASSFGERTEAFF | TGCGCCAGCAGCTTCGGGGAGCGCACTGAAGCTTTCTTT
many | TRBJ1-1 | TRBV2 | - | CASSARGGFTEAFF | TGTGCCAGCAGTGCAAGGGGGGGTTTCACTGAAGCTTTCTTT
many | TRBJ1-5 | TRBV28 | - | CASRSRGPLWAQHF | TGTGCCAGCAGAAGCAGGGGTCCCCTATGGGCCCAGCATTTT
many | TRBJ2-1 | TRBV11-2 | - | CASSPKAGYNEQFF | TGTGCCAGCAGCCCGAAGGCGGGGTACAATGAGCAGTTCTTC
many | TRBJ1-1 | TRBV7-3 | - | CASRWTANTEAFF | TGTGCCAGCAGATGGACAGCGAACACTGAAGCTTTCTTT
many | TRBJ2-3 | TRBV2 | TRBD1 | CASRSGTETDTQYF | TGTGCCAGCAGATCCGGGACAGAAACAGATACGCAGTATTTT
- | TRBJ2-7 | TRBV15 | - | CATSFFSDYEQYF | TGTGCCACCAGCTTTTTCTCAGACTACGAGCAGTACTTC
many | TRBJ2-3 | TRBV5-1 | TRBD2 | CASSLDAPGGGFTDTQYF | TGCGCCAGCAGCTTGGACGCCCCAGGCGGGGGATTCACAGATACGCAGTATTTT
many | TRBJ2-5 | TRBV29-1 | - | CSAGPRATTGRETQYF | TGCAGCGCTGGGCCCAGGGCGACGACCGGCCGGGAGACCCAGTACTTC
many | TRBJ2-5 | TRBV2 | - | CASSSPPEGETQYF | TGTGCCAGCAGTTCACCGCCTGAGGGAGAGACCCAGTACTTC
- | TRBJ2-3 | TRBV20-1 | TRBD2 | CSARDWSASGRVTDTQYF | TGCAGTGCTAGAGATTGGTCGGCCAGCGGGAGGGTAACAGATACGCAGTATTTT
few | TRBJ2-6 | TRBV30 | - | CAWSGKDSGANVLTF | TGTGCCTGGAGTGGAAAGGACTCTGGGGCCAACGTCCTGACTTTC
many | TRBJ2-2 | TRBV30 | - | CAWSVVSRGTGELFF | TGTGCCTGGAGTGTAGTCAGTAGGGGGACCGGGGAGCTGTTTTTT
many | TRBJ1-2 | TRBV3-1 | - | CASSQGDIYYGYTF | TGTGCCAGCAGCCAGGGGGACATCTACTATGGCTACACCTTC
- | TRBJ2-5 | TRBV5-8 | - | CASSPGGVEREIQETQYF | TGTGCCAGCAGCCCAGGGGGGGTGGAGCGGGAGATCCAAGAGACCCAGTACTTC
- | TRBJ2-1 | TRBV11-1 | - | CASSLEWELSYNEQFF | TGTGCCAGCAGCTTAGAGTGGGAACTCTCCTACAATGAGCAGTTCTTC
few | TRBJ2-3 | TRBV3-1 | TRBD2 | CASSHRSPHLAGGETDTQYF | TGTGCCAGCAGCCATCGTTCCCCACACTTAGCGGGGGGGGAAACAGATACGCAGTATTTT